Presented here are 27 T cell receptor beta chains from one specimen sequenced in a study of beta chain features in type 1 diabetes. Sequencing targeted expressed TCRB transcripts, as all isolated RNA had been reverse transcribed. Some clones are missing from TCRdb's copy, which holds only in-frame ones; the method was immunoSEQ multiplex PCR. Of roughly 400,000 clones in the sample, approximately 14% were seen once. The sample consisted of naive CD4+ T cells from blood. Every receptor here comes from a man aged 25-40 years in good health.

Only a few counts were recorded for this clone. The chain joins TRBV7-2 to TRBJ2-3, with TRBD2 identical over 9 bases. Germline-derived CDR1 and CDR2 are SGHTA and FQGNSA. The CDR3 contains 16 residues. Unmatched junction bases numbered 5, after V lost 2 bases and J lost 2 bases. DNA of the CDR3: TGTGCCAGCAGCTTATGGCGGACTAGCGACACAGATACGCAGTATTTT. Residues: CASSLWRTSDTDTQYF. The full variable domain, completed using reference TRBV7-2 and TRBJ2-3, is GAGVSQSPSNKVTEKGKDVELRCDPISGHTALYWYRQSLGQGLEFLIYFQGNSAPDKSGLPSDRFSAERTGGSVSTLTIQRTQQEDSAVYLCASSLWRTSDTDTQYFGPGTRLTVL.

This sequence joins TRBV25-1 and TRBJ1-1; 7 bases agree with TRBD1. The CDR3 consists of 14 residues. The V segment lost 3 bases and the J segment 3 bases; nucleotides outside the gene matches: 4. Germline V lookup: CDR1 MGHDK, CDR2 SYGVNS. The CDR3 protein is CASSETGWDTEAFF. CDR3 in DNA: TGTGCCAGCAGTGAGACAGGGTGGGACACTGAAGCTTTCTTT.

The V and J genes are TRBV5-1 and TRBJ2-3; D is perhaps TRBD1 (5 bases). The germline V and J ends were trimmed by 1 base and 4 bases, with 16 bases remaining between them. The CDR3 is 16 residues long. Germline V gives CDR1 SGHRS, CDR2 YFSETQ. The CDR3: CASSLPFRQLADTQYF. The CDR3, as DNA: TGCGCCAGCAGCTTGCCCTTTCGACAGCTGGCAGATACGCAGTATTTT.

This clone came up a few times. The chain employs TRBV4-3 and TRBJ2-2, with a tentative D call TRBD2 (5 bases). The CDR3 is 15 amino acids. From germline, CDR1 is LGHNA and CDR2 YSLEER. The germline V and J ends were trimmed by 2 bases and 2 bases, with 9 bases remaining between them. CDR3 in DNA: TGCGCCAGCAGCCAACTGAGCGGAAACACCGGGGAGCTGTTTTTT. It codes for CASSQLSGNTGELFF.

V usage is TRBV6-1 and J usage is TRBJ2-1; D not certain. This CDR3 is built from 10 residues. Trimming removed 5 bases from V and 5 bases from J, with 1 base in between. From germline, CDR1 is MNHNS and CDR2 SASEGT. CDR3 amino acids: CASSHNEQFF. For the CDR3, the DNA is TGTGCCAGCAGTCACAATGAGCAGTTCTTC.

There are a few counts of this clone. The rearrangement joins TRBV28 to TRBJ2-7; 11 bases align to TRBD2. Trimming at V came to 5 bases and at J to 3 bases, leaving 6 bases not matched to a gene. This CDR3 is built from 15 residues. In germline, CDR1 is MDHEN, CDR2 SYDVKM. In DNA form, the CDR3 reads TGTGCCAGCAGTGTAGTAGCGGGAGGGCACTACGAGCAGTACGTC. It yields the protein CASSVVAGGHYEQYV.

In this sample, this clone turned up a few times. V is TRBV14 and J is TRBJ2-1; tentative D call: TRBD2 (6 bases). Germline CDR1 SGHDN, CDR2 FVKESK. Between the trimmed V and J ends, which lost 1 base and 2 bases, there was a span of 12 bases. The CDR3 spans 16 residues. In DNA form, the CDR3 reads TGTGCCAGCAGCCAAGTTGGCGGAGGGACCTACAATGAGCAGTTCTTC. This encodes CASSQVGGGTYNEQFF.

This clone was seen a handful of times. The rearrangement links TRBV20-1 to TRBJ1-2; D ambiguous. Trimming left V 0 bases short and J 6 bases short, with 5 bases between. CDR1 is DFQATT, CDR2 SNEGSKA, per germline (reference sequence). The CDR3 length is 11 residues. DNA of the CDR3: TGCAGTGCTAGAGATCGGGATGGCTACACCTTC. Translated: CSARDRDGYTF.

In its sample, this clone was seen a few times. The chain combines TRBV9 with TRBJ1-2; TRBD1 might be the D (6 bases). Per the germline V gene, CDR1 is SGDLS and CDR2 is YYNGEE. This CDR3 has 16 residues. V lost 4 bases to trimming and J lost 0 bases, with 16 bases between them. The CDR3 loop reads CASSPRDTRSNYGYTF. CDR3 bases: TGTGCCAGCAGCCCCCGGGACACCCGCTCTAACTATGGCTACACCTTC.

The chain couples TRBV5-6 to TRBJ2-4, with D possibly matching TRBD1 (5 bases). Trimming removed 0 bases from V and 6 bases from J, with 7 bases in between. The CDR3 covers 13 residues. Germline values: CDR1 SGHDT, CDR2 YYEEEE. In nucleotides, the CDR3 is TGTGCCAGCAGCTTGGGACAGAGAAACATTCAGTACTTC. It translates to CASSLGQRNIQYF.

There are a few counts of this clone. The V and J genes are TRBV7-2 and TRBJ2-3; D perhaps matches TRBD2 (7 bases). V was shortened by 0 bases and J by 3 bases, with 16 bases between the two germline ends. CDR3 length equals 17 residues. Per the germline V gene, CDR1 is SGHTA and CDR2 is FQGNSA. This CDR3 reads CASSLAVARGGTDTQYF. The CDR3 DNA sequence: TGTGCCAGCAGCTTAGCGGTGGCAAGGGGGGGAACAGATACGCAGTATTTT.

This clone came up a few times. The V call is TRBV14, the J call TRBJ2-1, with 8 bases aligning to TRBD1. Germline V gene lookup returns CDR1 SGHDN and CDR2 FVKESK. With 6 bases clipped from V and 4 bases from J, the junction kept 14 bases outside the gene matches. This CDR3 region has 17 residues. This CDR3 reads CASSPIPGTGVYNEQFF. The DNA of the CDR3 is TGTGCCAGCAGTCCAATTCCCGGGACAGGAGTTTACAATGAGCAGTTCTTC.

This clone appeared a few times. The chain carries TRBV21-1 and TRBJ2-1; the table's D call of TRBD2 was not tested on the DNA. TRBV21-1 is described as a pseudogene. This CDR3 contains 17 residues. This CDR3 is CASSNSALAGVYNEQFF. In nucleotides, the CDR3 is TGTGCCAGCAGCAATTCTGCCCTAGCGGGAGTCTACAATGAGCAGTTCTTC.

This clone occurred a few times. This chain uses TRBV30 with TRBJ1-3; 7 bases line up with TRBD1. CDR1 GTSNPN and CDR2 SVGIG come from the germline V gene (reference sequence). The CDR3 spans 15 residues. The V segment lost 1 base and the J segment 0 bases; nucleotides outside the gene matches: 3. The chain's CDR3 is CAWSGTGVSGNTIYF. CDR3 bases: TGTGCCTGGAGTGGGACAGGAGTCTCTGGAAACACCATATATTTT.

This clone was recorded a few times. The chain employs TRBV13 and TRBJ2-7; D call uncertain. V was cut by 6 bases and J by 5 bases, with 17 bases left in between. This CDR3 has 14 residues. The V gene's germline CDR1 is PRHDT and CDR2 FYEKMQ (reference sequence). DNA for the CDR3: TGTGCCAGCAGTTATAGGACCGATGGGAACGAGCAGTACTTC. Protein product: CASSYRTDGNEQYF.

This clone appeared a few times. The chain carries TRBV21-1 and TRBJ2-7; TRBD2, the D gene given by the table, was not confirmed from the DNA. TRBV21-1 is described as a pseudogene. This CDR3 contains 15 residues. As DNA, the CDR3 is TGTGCCAGCAGCAGAAGGGACTTACCCAACTACGAGCAGTACGTC. Its protein product is CASSRRDLPNYEQYV.

About this clone: Within the sample, other DNA sequences also encode this same CDR3. The chain combines TRBV4-3 with TRBJ2-1; D is unresolved. The V end was cut by 0 bases, the J end by 4 bases, with 4 bases between. This CDR3 has 13 residues. CDR1 is LGHNA and CDR2 is YSLEER in the germline V gene. The chain's CDR3 is CASSQESYNEQFF. The DNA for the CDR3 is TGCGCCAGCAGCCAAGAAAGTTACAATGAGCAGTTCTTC.

This clone was observed a few times. The V call is TRBV5-4, the J call TRBJ2-3, with no clear D. Trimming left V 4 bases short and J 2 bases short, with 8 bases between. Germline-derived CDR1 and CDR2 are SGHNT and YYREEE (reference sequence). The length of the CDR3 is 13 residues. The CDR3 is CASSPAATDTQYF. The DNA for the CDR3 is TGTGCCAGCAGCCCGGCGGCCACAGATACGCAGTATTTT. Drawing the rest from reference TRBV5-4 and TRBJ2-3, the complete variable domain is ETGVTQSPTHLIKTRGQQVTLRCSSQSGHNTVSWYQQALGQGPQFIFQYYREEENGRGNFPPRFSGLQFPNYSSELNVNALELDDSALYLCASSPAATDTQYFGPGTRLTVL.

This chain links TRBV7-3 with TRBJ2-1, with TRBD2 identical over 10 bases. Germline V lookup: CDR1 SGHTA, CDR2 FQGTGA. CDR3 length: 14 residues. J was trimmed by 7 bases and V by 5 bases; bases with no gene match: 5. The CDR3 coding sequence is TGTGCCAGCAGCACCAGCGGGAGGGGGAATGAGCAGTTCTTC. Amino acid sequence: CASSTSGRGNEQFF.

The chain is built from TRBV4-3 and TRBJ1-2; D gene ambiguous. Germline assignment: CDR1 LGHNA and CDR2 YSLEER. V lost 0 bases and J 8 bases, leaving 10 bases between the germline ends. The CDR3 has 13 residues. In nucleotides, the CDR3 is TGCGCCAGCAGCCAAGATAGCATCGTCGGCTACACCTTC. This codes for CASSQDSIVGYTF.

The sample holds a few counts of this clone. The chain employs TRBV9 and TRBJ1-2; 11 bases align to TRBD1. Looked up from germline, CDR1 is SGDLS and CDR2 is YYNGEE. The CDR3 sequence is 16 residues long. With V trimmed by 6 bases and J by 7 bases, 14 bases remained unmatched. CDR3 sequence (DNA): TGTGCCAGCACCGTCGCCCCAGGACAGGGGGCGAGTGGCTACACCTTC. Protein product: CASTVAPGQGASGYTF. The full variable domain, with the rest looked up from reference TRBV9 and TRBJ1-2, is DSGVTQTPKHLITATGQRVTLRCSPRSGDLSVYWYQQSLDQGLQFLIQYYNGEERAKGNILERFSAQQFPDLHSELNLSSLELGDSALYFCASTVAPGQGASGYTFGSGTRLTVV.

The chain joins TRBV29-1 to TRBJ1-3; unclear D gene. In germline, CDR1 is SQVTM, CDR2 ANQGSEA. Trimming removed 5 bases at V and 6 bases at J, with 11 bases between. This CDR3 is 12 amino acids long. The CDR3 is CSVRPETNTIYF. The DNA of the CDR3 is TGCAGCGTTCGTCCAGAAACAAACACCATATATTTT.

The genes are TRBV7-9 and TRBJ2-3; TRBD2 aligns across 11 bases. V lost 2 bases, J lost 5 bases, and 6 bases stayed unmatched. The CDR3 consists of 16 residues. Germline values: CDR1 SEHNR, CDR2 FQNEAQ (reference sequence). CDR3 protein: CASSLSGTSGLDTQYF. The DNA of the CDR3 is TGTGCCAGCAGCTTATCCGGGACTAGCGGATTAGATACGCAGTATTTT.

The chain uses TRBV27 and TRBJ1-5; 7 bases align to TRBD1. V dropped 2 bases and J dropped 9; count of bases not matched to a gene: 10. Looked up from germline, CDR1 is MNHEY and CDR2 is SMNVEV (reference sequence). The CDR3 has 15 amino acids. Here the CDR3 DNA reads TGTGCCAGCAGTTTACGATCTGGCAGGGGGTGGCCCCAGCATTTT. This gives the protein CASSLRSGRGWPQHF.

This clone showed up just a few times. The chain combines TRBV7-2 with TRBJ2-4, with D possibly being TRBD1 or TRBD2 (5 bases each). The germline V gene encodes CDR1 SGHTA and CDR2 FQGNSA. The CDR3 loop spans 15 amino acids. The V and J ends lost 4 bases and 7 bases respectively, with 17 bases between them. CDR3 amino acids: CASSYGTSRGNIQYF. The CDR3 DNA is TGTGCCAGCAGCTATGGGACCAGCCGGGGCAACATTCAGTACTTC.

The sample holds a few counts of this clone. The J gene is TRBJ2-4, the V gene TRBV7-2; 7 bases are shared with TRBD2. V shed 0 bases and J 7 bases; nucleotides not matched to a gene: 3. This CDR3 has 14 residues. Germline V gene data show CDR1 as SGHTA and CDR2 as FQGNSA. The CDR3: CASSLAFSGNIQYF. Written as DNA, the CDR3 is TGTGCCAGCAGCTTAGCGTTTAGCGGGAACATTCAGTACTTC.

This clone turned up a few times. CDR3 DNA sequence: TGCGCCAGCAGTCGGGAAAACAGCTACGAGCAGTACTTC. It yields the protein CASSRENSYEQYF. The chain employs TRBV5-1 and TRBJ2-7, with D possibly TRBD2 on 5 matching bases. The CDR3 runs 13 residues. Germline V gene sequence: CDR1 SGHRS, CDR2 YFSETQ. Trimming cost V 5 bases and J 3 bases, with 12 bases left between them.